Below, 27 T cell receptor beta chains from the same sample are listed, as sequenced in a study of T cell responses to AZD1222 COVID-19 vaccine. This table comes from immunoSEQ multiplex PCR, and its TCRdb copy is limited to in-frame clones, with some not included. This sample yields 90,000 to 140,000 clones, of which more than 75% are seen a single time; around 5.1% belongs to the top ten. The sample was peripheral blood, taken on day 0 of AZD1222 vaccination. The receptor source for this set is an adult in good health.

The V gene is TRBV15, the J gene TRBJ1-6; 9 nucleotides match TRBD1. Unmatched junction bases numbered 13, after V lost 1 base and J lost 6 bases. This CDR3 has 19 amino acids. Per the germline V gene, CDR1 is LNHNV and CDR2 is YYDKDF (reference sequence). The CDR3, as DNA: TGTGCCACCAGCAGAGTAGGTTCGACAGGGGGTTTGGGTAATTCACCCCTCCACTTT. It is translated as CATSRVGSTGGLGNSPLHF.

This chain uses TRBV6-5 with TRBJ1-1; no reliable D call. Germline V gene data show CDR1 as MNHEY and CDR2 as SVGAGI. The CDR3 totals 13 residues. With 6 bases removed from V and 1 base from J, the gap between germline ends came to 9 bases. The CDR3 protein is CASRQTQNTEAFF. Here the CDR3 DNA reads TGTGCCAGCAGACAAACTCAGAACACTGAAGCTTTCTTT.

The chain combines TRBV6-1 with TRBJ2-7, with D unclear. From germline, CDR1 is MNHNS and CDR2 SASEGT. The CDR3 sequence is 13 residues long. V was clipped by 0 bases and J by 9 bases, with 12 bases between them. The CDR3 DNA follows: TGTGCCAGCAGTGAAGCTCGCAGCTATGGGCAGTACTTC. Translation: CASSEARSYGQYF.

This clone was picked up many times. V usage is TRBV6-2 or TRBV6-3 and J usage is TRBJ1-5; D remains ambiguous. The CDR3 is 14 amino acids. Trimming removed 0 bases from V and 5 bases from J, with 8 bases in between. Germline loops: CDR1 MNHEY, CDR2 SVGEGT. CDR3: CASSYSMGYQPQHF. CDR3 coding DNA: TGTGCCAGCAGTTACTCGATGGGTTATCAGCCCCAGCATTTT.

The V and J genes are TRBV7-8 and TRBJ2-6; D unclear. Trimming left V 1 base short and J 1 base short, with 14 bases between. The germline gives CDR1 SGHVS, CDR2 FQNEAQ. This CDR3 has 18 amino acids. The CDR3 sequence: CASSLERPRISGANVLTF. CDR3 nucleotide sequence: TGTGCCAGCAGCTTAGAACGGCCCAGAATATCTGGGGCCAACGTCCTGACTTTC.

The CDR3 region is CASSRRDEKLFF. CDR3 bases: TGTGCCAGTAGTCGAAGGGATGAAAAACTGTTTTTT. This chain uses TRBV19 with TRBJ1-4, with D uncertain. Trimming removed 5 bases from V and 6 bases from J, with 7 bases in between. The CDR3 is made up of 12 amino acids. Looked up from germline, CDR1 is LNHDA and CDR2 is SQIVND (reference sequence). The variable domain in full, with the rest retrieved from reference TRBV19 and TRBJ1-4, is DGGITQSPKYLFRKEGQNVTLSCEQNLNHDAMYWYRQDPGQGLRLIYYSQIVNDFQKGDIAEGYSVSREKKESFPLTVTSAQKNPTAFYLCASSRRDEKLFFGSGTQLSVL.

This clone was observed a handful of times. The rearrangement uses TRBV9 and TRBJ1-3; D unclear. Germline V gives CDR1 SGDLS, CDR2 YYNGEE. V was shortened by 3 bases and J by 2 bases, with 9 bases between the two germline ends. CDR3 size: 14 residues. The CDR3 spells CASSGDGAGNTIYF. The DNA of the CDR3 is TGTGCCAGCAGCGGCGATGGTGCTGGAAACACCATATATTTT. The whole variable domain, remainder taken from reference TRBV9 and TRBJ1-3, is DSGVTQTPKHLITATGQRVTLRCSPRSGDLSVYWYQQSLDQGLQFLIQYYNGEERAKGNILERFSAQQFPDLHSELNLSSLELGDSALYFCASSGDGAGNTIYFGEGSWLTVV.

This clone turned up a few times. The rearrangement links TRBV7-2 to TRBJ1-2, with D uncertain. This CDR3 contains 14 residues. V was shortened by 1 base and J by 8 bases, with 14 bases between the two germline ends. The germline V gene has CDR1 SGHTA and CDR2 FQGNSA. In DNA, the CDR3 is TGTGCCAGCAGCTTAGATGGTATCGGTAGCGGCTACACCTTC. Translation: CASSLDGIGSGYTF.

CDR3 DNA sequence: TGTGCCAGTAGACGCGAGGCGACGGGGACTAACTATGGCTACACCTTC. It is translated as CASRREATGTNYGYTF. The chain employs TRBV19 and TRBJ1-2; no definite D call. Trimming took 6 bases from V and 0 from J, leaving 17 bases between them. This CDR3 comprises 16 residues. Germline assignment: CDR1 LNHDA and CDR2 SQIVND (reference sequence).

The chain couples TRBV15 to TRBJ2-1, with D unclear. CDR1 is LNHNV and CDR2 is YYDKDF in the germline V gene (reference sequence). The CDR3 runs 12 residues. V lost 4 bases and J lost 11, with 12 bases in between. In DNA, the CDR3 is TGTGCCACCAGCAAAGATTCCCAACAGCAGTTCTTC. Translated: CATSKDSQQQFF. Combining the CDR3 with reference TRBV15 and TRBJ2-1 gives the whole variable domain DAMVIQNPRYQVTQFGKPVTLSCSQTLNHNVMYWYQQKSSQAPKLLFHYYDKDFNNEADTPDNFQSRRPNTSFCFLDIRSPGLGDTAMYLCATSKDSQQQFFGPGTRLTVL.

This clone was detected a few times. In the same sample, other DNA sequences code for this CDR3. The chain recombines TRBV7-8 with TRBJ1-2; D is perhaps TRBD1 (5 bases). CDR3 size: 14 residues. V lost 0 bases to trimming and J lost 4 bases, with 9 bases between them. The germline gives CDR1 SGHVS, CDR2 FQNEAQ. CDR3 sequence: CASSLAQGGYGYTF. The CDR3 DNA sequence: TGTGCCAGCAGCTTAGCTCAGGGTGGCTATGGCTACACCTTC.

The rearrangement links TRBV6-4 to TRBJ2-7; perhaps TRBD1 as D (7 bases). The V and J ends lost 0 bases and 4 bases respectively, with 13 bases between them. The germline CDR1 and CDR2 sequences are MRHNA and SNTAGT. This CDR3 has 15 residues. The CDR3 DNA reads as TGTGCCAGCAGTGACTCGGAGGGGGCGGGTTACGAGCAGTACTTC. Encoded protein: CASSDSEGAGYEQYF.

This chain uses TRBV30 with TRBJ1-2, with unresolved D. The CDR3 covers 11 residues. Germline V gives CDR1 GTSNPN, CDR2 SVGIG (reference sequence). Trimming left V 0 bases short and J 7 bases short, with 6 bases between. The CDR3 sequence: CAWSVVSGYTF. DNA of the CDR3: TGTGCCTGGAGTGTAGTGTCTGGCTACACCTTC.

The chain is built from TRBV2 and TRBJ1-3; possible D gene TRBD1, 5 bases. V shed 7 bases and J shed 0 bases, with 13 bases lying between them. The CDR3 runs to 15 residues. CDR1 SNHLY and CDR2 FYNNEI come from the germline V gene. The CDR3, as DNA: TGTGCCAGCACTCGGGGACCGAACTCTGGAAACACCATATATTTT. It codes for CASTRGPNSGNTIYF. The variable domain in full, completed from reference TRBV2 and TRBJ1-3, reads EPEVTQTPSHQVTQMGQEVILRCVPISNHLYFYWYRQILGQKVEFLVSFYNNEISEKSEIFDDQFSVERPDGSNFTLKIRSTKLEDSAMYFCASTRGPNSGNTIYFGEGSWLTVV.

This chain connects TRBV18 to TRBJ1-6, with D tentatively TRBD1 (6 bases). Germline V gene data show CDR1 as KGHSH and CDR2 as LQKENI. CDR3 length: 13 amino acids. The V end was cut by 2 bases, the J end by 10 bases, with 9 bases between. The CDR3 region is CASSPRQESPLHF. The CDR3 nucleotides read TGTGCCAGCTCACCAAGACAGGAATCACCCCTCCACTTT. The whole variable domain, remainder taken from reference TRBV18 and TRBJ1-6, is NAGVMQNPRHLVRRRGQEARLRCSPMKGHSHVYWYRQLPEEGLKFMVYLQKENIIDESGMPKERFSAEFPKEGPSILRIQQVVRGDSAAYFCASSPRQESPLHFGNGTRLTVT.

Here the CDR3 reads CASSLSGGSYNEQFF. The CDR3 nucleotides are TGTGCCAGCAGCCTCAGCGGGGGCTCCTACAATGAGCAGTTCTTC. The rearrangement links TRBV7-2 to TRBJ2-1; 8 bases align to TRBD2. Germline V CDR1 and CDR2: SGHTA, FQGNSA. Trimming cost V 5 bases and J 0 bases; bases outside gene matches: 3. CDR3 length equals 15 residues.

The rearrangement links TRBV12-3 or TRBV12-4 to TRBJ1-1; D possibly corresponds to TRBD1 (6 bases). CDR3 length: 12 residues. V shed 6 bases and J shed 9 bases, with 14 bases lying between them. The CDR3 protein is CASSYNTGKAFF. CDR3 DNA sequence: TGTGCCAGCAGCTATAACACAGGGAAAGCTTTCTTT.

This clone is categorized as medium-sized (0.01 to 0.1%). CDR3 nucleotide sequence: TGTGCCAGCAGCCAAGGAATGAACACTGAAGCTTTCTTT. The encoded protein is CASSQGMNTEAFF. This chain joins TRBV14 and TRBJ1-1; D is unresolved. V lost 1 base, J lost 0 bases, and 3 bases lay in between. The CDR3 consists of 13 residues. Germline V gene sequence: CDR1 SGHDN, CDR2 FVKESK.

The chain has TRBV4-1 and TRBJ1-1, with a weak D call TRBD1 (5 bases). Trimming cost V 1 base and J 2 bases, with 8 bases left between them. The germline gives CDR1 MGHRA, CDR2 YSYEKL. CDR3 length: 14 amino acids. The chain's CDR3 is CASSQGQFNTEAFF. CDR3 DNA: TGCGCCAGCAGCCAAGGACAGTTTAACACTGAAGCTTTCTTT.

This clone has just one count. The rearrangement uses TRBV9 and TRBJ2-6; D remains ambiguous. The V gene's germline CDR1 is SGDLS and CDR2 YYNGEE. V gave up 2 bases and J gave up 13 bases, with 10 bases separating them. The CDR3 consists of 12 residues. CDR3 residues: CASSVGPRVLTF. In DNA form, the CDR3 reads TGTGCCAGCAGCGTCGGACCCCGGGTCCTGACTTTC.

V gene TRBV10-3 combines with J gene TRBJ2-1, with 10 bases fitting TRBD1. V trimming: 11 bases; J trimming: 8 bases; junction bases outside the gene matches: 6. This CDR3 is 12 amino acids long. Germline V gene sequence: CDR1 ENHRY, CDR2 SYGVKD. The CDR3 DNA sequence: TGTGCCTCTCGGGACAGGGGCGATGAGCAGTTCTTC. It specifies CASRDRGDEQFF.

This chain uses TRBV7-2 with TRBJ1-1; the D gene is possibly TRBD1 (6 bases). The V gene lost 3 bases and the J gene lost 2 bases, with 7 bases spanning the gap. Germline V gene data show CDR1 as SGHTA and CDR2 as FQGNSA. CDR3 length: 13 amino acids. The CDR3: CASSLGHNTEAFF. CDR3 nucleotide sequence: TGTGCCAGCAGCTTGGGACACAACACTGAAGCTTTCTTT.

V gene TRBV7-2 combines with J gene TRBJ1-5; no definite D call. CDR1 is SGHTA and CDR2 is FQGNSA in the germline V gene. With 4 bases removed from V and 4 bases from J, the gap between germline ends came to 8 bases. The CDR3 is made up of 13 amino acids. CDR3 amino acids: CASSYAQNQPQHF. In DNA, the CDR3 is TGTGCCAGCAGCTACGCTCAGAATCAGCCCCAGCATTTT. The whole variable domain, filled in from reference TRBV7-2 and TRBJ1-5, reads GAGVSQSPSNKVTEKGKDVELRCDPISGHTALYWYRQSLGQGLEFLIYFQGNSAPDKSGLPSDRFSAERTGGSVSTLTIQRTQQEDSAVYLCASSYAQNQPQHFGDGTRLSIL.

The CDR3 loop is CASSGNFRYTF. Written as DNA, the CDR3 is TGTGCCAGCAGCGGTAATTTTCGCTACACCTTC. The chain has TRBV9 and TRBJ1-2; unclear D gene. CDR3 size: 11 residues. The germline V gene encodes CDR1 SGDLS and CDR2 YYNGEE. V was pared by 3 bases and J by 9 bases, with 9 bases between.

This CDR3 is CASSHPQRQGRLGEQYF. For the CDR3, the DNA is TGTGCCAGCAGCCATCCTCAAAGACAGGGTCGCCTAGGCGAGCAGTACTTC. The chain carries TRBV7-8 and TRBJ2-7, with 7 bases lining up with TRBD1. Germline loops: CDR1 SGHVS, CDR2 FQNEAQ. Losses at the gene ends were 5 bases for V and 6 bases for J; bases not matched to a gene: 19. The CDR3 extends over 17 amino acids.

CDR3 loop: CASIAGGGGYTF. The CDR3 nucleotides read TGCGCCAGCATTGCGGGGGGGGGTGGCTACACCTTC. V gene TRBV10-2 combines with J gene TRBJ1-2; D may be TRBD1 (5 bases). This CDR3 is built from 12 residues. V lost 7 bases to trimming and J lost 7 bases, with 13 bases between them. Germline V gene lookup returns CDR1 WSHSY and CDR2 SAAADI.

This clone was seen a few times. The chain employs TRBV7-9 and TRBJ1-1; 7 bases map to TRBD1. The CDR3 spans 13 residues. The V and J ends lost 4 bases and 3 bases, in that order; junction bases with no gene match: 2. Germline loops: CDR1 SEHNR, CDR2 FQNEAQ (reference sequence). The CDR3 loop is CASSYGQDTEAFF. The DNA for the CDR3 is TGTGCCAGCAGCTACGGACAGGACACTGAAGCTTTCTTT.